This T cell receptor (beta chain) was recorded in a study of T cell repertoires in cytomegalovirus infection (dated by TCRdb to about 2019). In the study overall: Donor HLA type was relevant to the analysis, as public TCR beta signatures indicated carriage of CMV infection together with the matching HLA type.

General conclusions and limits of the study: Cumulative frequency of public TCR beta family members discriminated carriers of CMV infection plus the relevant HLA type in this cohort and an independent approximately 340-donor cohort. The ex vivo response was dominated by HLA-C-restricted CMV-specific TCR beta clonotypes, which also provided the single most frequent clonotype in two of eight donors.

Reading from cysteine to phenylalanine, the CDR3 counts 14 amino acids. Only CDR3 DNA remains: 42 bases, in frame from the first base. A distance of 10 bases separates the germline ends of V and J, which lose 2 bases and 2 bases respectively. From the germline V gene, CDR1 is SGHAT and CDR2 is FQNNGV. At least ten counts were recorded for this clonotype. There is no known antigen for this receptor. Per-nucleotide qualities are absent, and no much larger clonotype sits a single base away. The sequencing machine was an Illumina HiSeq 1500. TCRdb's own reprocessing of the public reads used fastp at Q25 and MiXCR and kept productive beta chains. Every CDR3 protein is listed once, alongside the most common genes and DNA of its rows. This sample has 200,000 to 250,000 distinct CDR3 sequences in its table, and roughly 6.5% of those were observed once. Around 6.5% of the sample is held by the ten biggest clonotypes.

The sequencing input was PBMCs. The receptor's source is a human donor in good health (CMV status not recorded). Some clones in this sample may be carry-over from other donors' samples. Here the chain combines TRBV11-2 and TRBJ2-7; confidence is insufficient to name the D gene. The sequenced DNA is TGTGCCAGCAGCTTATATAAGGAGACCTACGAGCAGTACTTC. Its protein product is CASSLYKETYEQYF.